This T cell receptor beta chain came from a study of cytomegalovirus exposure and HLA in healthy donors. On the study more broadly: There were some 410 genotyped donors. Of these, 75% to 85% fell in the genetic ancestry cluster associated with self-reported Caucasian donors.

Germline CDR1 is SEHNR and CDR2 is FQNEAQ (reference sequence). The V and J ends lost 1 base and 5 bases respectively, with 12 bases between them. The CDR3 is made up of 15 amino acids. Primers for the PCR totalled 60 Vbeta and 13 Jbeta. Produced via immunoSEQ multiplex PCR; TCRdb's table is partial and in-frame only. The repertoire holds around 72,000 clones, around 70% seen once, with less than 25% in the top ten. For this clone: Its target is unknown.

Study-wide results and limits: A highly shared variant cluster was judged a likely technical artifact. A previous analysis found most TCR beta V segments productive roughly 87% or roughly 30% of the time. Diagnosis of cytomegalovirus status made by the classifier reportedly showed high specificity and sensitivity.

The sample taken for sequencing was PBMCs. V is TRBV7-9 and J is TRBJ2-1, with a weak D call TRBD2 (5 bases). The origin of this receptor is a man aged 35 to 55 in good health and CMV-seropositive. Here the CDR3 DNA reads TGTGCCAGCAGCTTAGAGATCGGACTGCACAATGAGCAGTTCTTC. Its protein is CASSLEIGLHNEQFF.